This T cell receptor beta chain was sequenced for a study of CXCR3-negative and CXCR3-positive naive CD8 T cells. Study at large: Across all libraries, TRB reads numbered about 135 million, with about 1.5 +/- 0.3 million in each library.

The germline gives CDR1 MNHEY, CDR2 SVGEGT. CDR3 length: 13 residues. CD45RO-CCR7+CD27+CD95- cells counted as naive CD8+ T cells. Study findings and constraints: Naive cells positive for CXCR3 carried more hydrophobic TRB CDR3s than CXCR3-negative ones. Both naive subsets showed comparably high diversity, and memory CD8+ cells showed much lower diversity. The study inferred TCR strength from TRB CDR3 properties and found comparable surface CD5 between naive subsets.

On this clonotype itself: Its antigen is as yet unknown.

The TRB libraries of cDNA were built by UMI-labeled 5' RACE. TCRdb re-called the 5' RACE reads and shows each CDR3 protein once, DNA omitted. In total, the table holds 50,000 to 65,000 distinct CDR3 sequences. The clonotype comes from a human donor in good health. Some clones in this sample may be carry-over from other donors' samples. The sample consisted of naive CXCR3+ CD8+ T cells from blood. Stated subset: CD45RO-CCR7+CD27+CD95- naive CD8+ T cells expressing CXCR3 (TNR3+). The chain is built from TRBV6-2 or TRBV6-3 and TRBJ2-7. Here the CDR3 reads CASSYSWGSEQYF.